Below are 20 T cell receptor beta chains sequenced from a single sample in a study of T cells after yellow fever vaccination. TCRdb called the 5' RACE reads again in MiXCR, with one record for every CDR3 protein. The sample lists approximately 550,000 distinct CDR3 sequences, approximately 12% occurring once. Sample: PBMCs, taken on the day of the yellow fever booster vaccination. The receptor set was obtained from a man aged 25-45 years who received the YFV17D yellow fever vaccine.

In DNA, the CDR3 is TGTGCCAGCAGCCCCCAAAGGGATCGCACAGATACGCAGTATTTT. This sequence encodes CASSPQRDRTDTQYF. This chain connects TRBV7-9 to TRBJ2-3; unclear D gene. V gave up 5 bases and J gave up 1 base, with 13 bases separating them. The CDR3 is 15 amino acids. Germline loops: CDR1 SEHNR, CDR2 FQNEAQ (reference sequence).

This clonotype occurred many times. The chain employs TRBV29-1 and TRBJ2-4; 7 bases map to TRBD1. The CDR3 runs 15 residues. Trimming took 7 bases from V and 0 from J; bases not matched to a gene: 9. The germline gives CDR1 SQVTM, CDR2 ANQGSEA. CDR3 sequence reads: CSARDSLLAKNIQYF. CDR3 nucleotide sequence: TGCAGCGCCCGGGACAGCTTGCTAGCCAAAAACATTCAGTACTTC. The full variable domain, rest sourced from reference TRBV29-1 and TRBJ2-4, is SAVISQKPSRDICQRGTSLTIQCQVDSQVTMMFWYRQQPGQSLTLIATANQGSEATYESGFVIDKFPISRPNLTFSTLTVSNMSPEDSSIYLCSARDSLLAKNIQYFGAGTRLSVL.

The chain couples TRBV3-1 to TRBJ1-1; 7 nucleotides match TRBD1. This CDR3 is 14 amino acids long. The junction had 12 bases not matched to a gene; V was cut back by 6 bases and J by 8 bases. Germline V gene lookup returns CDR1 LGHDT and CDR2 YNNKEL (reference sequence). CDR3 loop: CASSPIDRATEAFF. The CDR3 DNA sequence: TGTGCCAGCAGTCCTATTGACAGGGCCACGGAAGCTTTCTTT.

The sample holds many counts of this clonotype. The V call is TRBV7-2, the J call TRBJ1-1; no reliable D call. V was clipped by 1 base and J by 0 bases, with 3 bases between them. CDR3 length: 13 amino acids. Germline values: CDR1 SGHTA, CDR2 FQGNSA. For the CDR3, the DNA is TGTGCCAGCAGCTTAGAGCTGAACACTGAAGCTTTCTTT. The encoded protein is CASSLELNTEAFF.

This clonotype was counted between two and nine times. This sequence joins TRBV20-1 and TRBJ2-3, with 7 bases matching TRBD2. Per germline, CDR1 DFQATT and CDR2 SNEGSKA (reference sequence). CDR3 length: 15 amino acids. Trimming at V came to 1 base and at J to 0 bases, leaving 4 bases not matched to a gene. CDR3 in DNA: TGCAGTGCTAGAGGACTAGCAGACAGCACAGATACGCAGTATTTT. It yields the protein CSARGLADSTDTQYF.

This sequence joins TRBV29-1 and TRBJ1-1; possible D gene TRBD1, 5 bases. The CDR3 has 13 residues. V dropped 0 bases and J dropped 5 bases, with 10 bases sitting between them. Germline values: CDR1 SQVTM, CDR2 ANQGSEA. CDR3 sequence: CSVEDQGKTEAFF. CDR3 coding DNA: TGCAGCGTTGAAGATCAGGGAAAAACTGAAGCTTTCTTT.

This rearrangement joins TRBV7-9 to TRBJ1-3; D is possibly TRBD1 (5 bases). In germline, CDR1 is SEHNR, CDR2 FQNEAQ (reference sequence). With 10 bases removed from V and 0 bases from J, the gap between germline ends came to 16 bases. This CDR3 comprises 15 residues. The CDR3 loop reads CAILTGRFSGNTIYF. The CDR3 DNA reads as TGTGCCATCCTTACGGGACGGTTCTCTGGAAACACCATATATTTT.

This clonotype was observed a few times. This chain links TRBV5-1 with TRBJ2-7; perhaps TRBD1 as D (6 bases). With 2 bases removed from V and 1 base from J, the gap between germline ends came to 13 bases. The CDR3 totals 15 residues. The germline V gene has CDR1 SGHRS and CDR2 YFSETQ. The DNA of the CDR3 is TGCGCCAGCAGCTTATCCTCGGACAGTTCCTACGAGCAGTACTTC. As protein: CASSLSSDSSYEQYF. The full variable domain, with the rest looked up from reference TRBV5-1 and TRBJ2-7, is KAGVTQTPRYLIKTRGQQVTLSCSPISGHRSVSWYQQTPGQGLQFLFEYFSETQRNKGNFPGRFSGRQFSNSRSEMNVSTLELGDSALYLCASSLSSDSSYEQYFGPGTRLTVT.

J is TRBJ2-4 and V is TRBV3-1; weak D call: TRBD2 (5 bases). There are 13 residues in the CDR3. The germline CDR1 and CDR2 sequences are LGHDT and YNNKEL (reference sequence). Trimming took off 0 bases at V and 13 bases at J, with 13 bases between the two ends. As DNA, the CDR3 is TGTGCCAGCAGCCAAGATGAGAGGGCTTGGCAGTACTTC. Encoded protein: CASSQDERAWQYF.

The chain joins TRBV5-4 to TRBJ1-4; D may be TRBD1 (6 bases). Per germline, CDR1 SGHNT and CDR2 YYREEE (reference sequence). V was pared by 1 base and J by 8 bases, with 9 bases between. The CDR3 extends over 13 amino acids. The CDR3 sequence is CASSLSGVEKLFF. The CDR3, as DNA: TGTGCCAGCAGCTTGTCAGGGGTAGAAAAACTGTTTTTT. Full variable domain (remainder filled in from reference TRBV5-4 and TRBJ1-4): ETGVTQSPTHLIKTRGQQVTLRCSSQSGHNTVSWYQQALGQGPQFIFQYYREEENGRGNFPPRFSGLQFPNYSSELNVNALELDDSALYLCASSLSGVEKLFFGSGTQLSVL.

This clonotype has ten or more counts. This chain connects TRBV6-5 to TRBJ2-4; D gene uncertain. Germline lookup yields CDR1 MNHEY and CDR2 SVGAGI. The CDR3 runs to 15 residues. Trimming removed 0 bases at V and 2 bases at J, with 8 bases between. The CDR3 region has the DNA TGTGCCAGCAGTTACTCCGCCAGGCCCAAAAACATTCAGTACTTC. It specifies CASSYSARPKNIQYF.

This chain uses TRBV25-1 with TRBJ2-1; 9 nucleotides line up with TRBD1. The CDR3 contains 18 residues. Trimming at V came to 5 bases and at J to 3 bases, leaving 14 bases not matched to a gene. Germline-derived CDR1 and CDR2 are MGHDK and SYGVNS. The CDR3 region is CASSSLTGTGFVYNEQFF. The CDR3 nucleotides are TGTGCCAGCAGTTCGCTAACCGGGACAGGGTTTGTCTACAATGAGCAGTTCTTC.

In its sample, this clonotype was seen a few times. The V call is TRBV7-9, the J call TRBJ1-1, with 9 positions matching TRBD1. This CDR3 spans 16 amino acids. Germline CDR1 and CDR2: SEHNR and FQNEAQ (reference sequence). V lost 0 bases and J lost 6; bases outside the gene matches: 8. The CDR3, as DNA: TGTGCCAGCAGCTTAGCCCCGGGACAGGGAAGGCCTGAAGCTTTCTTT. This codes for CASSLAPGQGRPEAFF.

The CDR3 DNA sequence: TGTGCCAGCAGCCCCTATACGGGAGCGCCCCAAGAGACCCAGTACTTC. Translation gives CASSPYTGAPQETQYF. The J gene is TRBJ2-5, the V gene TRBV7-3, with D perhaps matching TRBD2 (6 bases). The CDR3 extends over 16 amino acids. Germline V gene lookup returns CDR1 SGHTA and CDR2 FQGTGA. Trimming took off 5 bases at V and 1 base at J, with 17 bases between the two ends.

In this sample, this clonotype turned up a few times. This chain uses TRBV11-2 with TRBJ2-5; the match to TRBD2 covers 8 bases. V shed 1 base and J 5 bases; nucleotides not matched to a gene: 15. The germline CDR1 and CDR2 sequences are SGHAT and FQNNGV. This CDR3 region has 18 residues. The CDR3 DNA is TGTGCCAGCAGCTTAGTGGTCTGGGGCGGGCGGGAGGCCGAGACCCAGTACTTC. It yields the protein CASSLVVWGGREAETQYF.

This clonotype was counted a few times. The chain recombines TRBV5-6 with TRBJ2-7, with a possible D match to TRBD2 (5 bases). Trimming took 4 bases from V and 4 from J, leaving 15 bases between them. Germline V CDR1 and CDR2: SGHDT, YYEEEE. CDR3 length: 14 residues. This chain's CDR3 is CASSPLAGVYEQYF. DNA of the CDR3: TGTGCCAGCAGCCCCCTTGCCGGGGTTTACGAGCAGTACTTC.

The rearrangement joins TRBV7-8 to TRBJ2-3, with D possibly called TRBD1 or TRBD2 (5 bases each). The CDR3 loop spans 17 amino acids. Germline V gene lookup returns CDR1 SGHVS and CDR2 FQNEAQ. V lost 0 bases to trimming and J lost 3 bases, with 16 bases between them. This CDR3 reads CASSLAPGWGLTDTQYF. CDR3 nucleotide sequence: TGTGCCAGCAGCTTAGCGCCGGGATGGGGGTTGACAGATACGCAGTATTTT.

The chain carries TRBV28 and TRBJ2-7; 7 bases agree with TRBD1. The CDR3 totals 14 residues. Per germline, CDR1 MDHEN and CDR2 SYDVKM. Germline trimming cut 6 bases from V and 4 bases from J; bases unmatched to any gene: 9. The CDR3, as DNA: TGTGCCAGCAGCTCGGGACAGCAGATTTACGAGCAGTACTTC. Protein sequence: CASSSGQQIYEQYF.

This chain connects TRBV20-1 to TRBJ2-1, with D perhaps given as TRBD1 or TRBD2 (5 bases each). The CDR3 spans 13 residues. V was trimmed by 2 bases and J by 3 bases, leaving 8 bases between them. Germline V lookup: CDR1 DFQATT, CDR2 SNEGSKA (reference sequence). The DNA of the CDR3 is TGCAGTGCTAGACGGGACCACTACAATGAGCAGTTCTTC. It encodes CSARRDHYNEQFF.

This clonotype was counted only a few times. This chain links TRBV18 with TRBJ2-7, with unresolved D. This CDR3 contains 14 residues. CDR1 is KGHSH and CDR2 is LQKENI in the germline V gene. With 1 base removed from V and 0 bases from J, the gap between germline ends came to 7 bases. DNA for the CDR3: TGTGCCAGCTCACCACAAGGAAACTCCTACGAGCAGTACTTC. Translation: CASSPQGNSYEQYF.